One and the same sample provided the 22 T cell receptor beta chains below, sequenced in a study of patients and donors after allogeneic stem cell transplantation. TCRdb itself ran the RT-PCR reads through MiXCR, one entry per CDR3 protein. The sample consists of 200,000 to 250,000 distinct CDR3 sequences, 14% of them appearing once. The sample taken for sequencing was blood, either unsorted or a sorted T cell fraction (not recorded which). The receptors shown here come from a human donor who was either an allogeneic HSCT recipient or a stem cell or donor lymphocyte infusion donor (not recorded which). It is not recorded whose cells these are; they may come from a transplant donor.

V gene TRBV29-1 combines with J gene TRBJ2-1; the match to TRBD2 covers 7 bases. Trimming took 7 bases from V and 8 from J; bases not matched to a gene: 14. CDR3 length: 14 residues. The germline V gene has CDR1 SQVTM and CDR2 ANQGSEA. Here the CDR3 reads CSGSRGGVRDEQFF. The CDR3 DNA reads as TGCAGCGGAAGTCGCGGGGGTGTGAGGGATGAGCAGTTCTTC.

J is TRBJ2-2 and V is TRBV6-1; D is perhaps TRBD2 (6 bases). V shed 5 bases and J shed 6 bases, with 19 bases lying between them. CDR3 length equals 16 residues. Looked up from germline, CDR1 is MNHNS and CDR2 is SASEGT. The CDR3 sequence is CASSTSGTWGSGELFF. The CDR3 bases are TGTGCCAGCAGTACATCCGGGACTTGGGGGTCCGGGGAGCTGTTTTTT.

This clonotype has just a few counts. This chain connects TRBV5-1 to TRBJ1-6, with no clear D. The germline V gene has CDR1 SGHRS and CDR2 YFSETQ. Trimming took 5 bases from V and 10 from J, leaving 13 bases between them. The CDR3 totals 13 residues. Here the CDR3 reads CASRSDLGSPLHF. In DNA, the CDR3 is TGCGCCAGCAGGTCGGACCTGGGGTCACCCCTCCACTTT. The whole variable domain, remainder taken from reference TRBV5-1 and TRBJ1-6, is KAGVTQTPRYLIKTRGQQVTLSCSPISGHRSVSWYQQTPGQGLQFLFEYFSETQRNKGNFPGRFSGRQFSNSRSEMNVSTLELGDSALYLCASRSDLGSPLHFGNGTRLTVT.

The chain's CDR3 is CASSALAGYEQYF. The CDR3 nucleotides are TGTGCCAGCAGTGCACTAGCGGGGTACGAGCAGTACTTC. The chain is built from TRBV12-3 or TRBV12-4 and TRBJ2-7; 10 bases are shared with TRBD2. The CDR3 length is 13 residues. V shed 5 bases, J shed 4 bases, and the junction held 2 bases outside the gene matches.

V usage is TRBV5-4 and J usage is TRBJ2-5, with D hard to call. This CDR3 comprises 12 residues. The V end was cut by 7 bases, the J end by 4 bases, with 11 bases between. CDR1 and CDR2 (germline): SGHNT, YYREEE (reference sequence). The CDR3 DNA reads TGTGCCAGCGCGCCCCTGGGAGAGACCCAGTACTTC. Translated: CASAPLGETQYF.

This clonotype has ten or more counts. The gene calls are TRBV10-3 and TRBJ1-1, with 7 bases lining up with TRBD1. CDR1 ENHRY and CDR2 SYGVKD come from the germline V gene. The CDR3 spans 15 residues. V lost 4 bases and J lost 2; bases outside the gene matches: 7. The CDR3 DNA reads TGTGCCATCAGTGGAGCCGGGACAGCCAACACTGAAGCTTTCTTT. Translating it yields CAISGAGTANTEAFF.

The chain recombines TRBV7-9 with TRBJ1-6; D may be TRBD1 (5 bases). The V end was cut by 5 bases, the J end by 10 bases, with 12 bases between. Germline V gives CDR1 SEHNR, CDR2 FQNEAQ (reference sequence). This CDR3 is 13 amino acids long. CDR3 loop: CASSGGDLSPLHF. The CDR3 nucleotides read TGTGCCAGCAGCGGGGGGGACTTATCACCCCTCCACTTT.

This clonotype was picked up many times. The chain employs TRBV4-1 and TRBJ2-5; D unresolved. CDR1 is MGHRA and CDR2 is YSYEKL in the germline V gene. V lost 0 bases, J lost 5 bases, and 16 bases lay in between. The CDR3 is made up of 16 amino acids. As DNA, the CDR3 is TGCGCCAGCAGCCAAGATCTGGCCCGTCGAAGGGAGACCCAGTACTTC. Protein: CASSQDLARRRETQYF.

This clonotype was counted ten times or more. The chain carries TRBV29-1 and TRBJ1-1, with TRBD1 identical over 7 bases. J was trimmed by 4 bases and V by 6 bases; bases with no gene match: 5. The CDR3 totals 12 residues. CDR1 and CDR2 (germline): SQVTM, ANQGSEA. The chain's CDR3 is CSVYRGGTEAFF. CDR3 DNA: TGCAGCGTCTACAGGGGAGGCACTGAAGCTTTCTTT. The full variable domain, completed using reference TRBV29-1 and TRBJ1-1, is SAVISQKPSRDICQRGTSLTIQCQVDSQVTMMFWYRQQPGQSLTLIATANQGSEATYESGFVIDKFPISRPNLTFSTLTVSNMSPEDSSIYLCSVYRGGTEAFFGQGTRLTVV.

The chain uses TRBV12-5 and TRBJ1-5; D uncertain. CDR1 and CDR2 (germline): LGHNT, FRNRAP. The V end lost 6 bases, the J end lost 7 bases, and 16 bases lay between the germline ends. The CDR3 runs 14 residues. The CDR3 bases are TGTGCTAGTGGCCGGACTCCTGCGGGACAGCCCCAGCATTTT. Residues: CASGRTPAGQPQHF.

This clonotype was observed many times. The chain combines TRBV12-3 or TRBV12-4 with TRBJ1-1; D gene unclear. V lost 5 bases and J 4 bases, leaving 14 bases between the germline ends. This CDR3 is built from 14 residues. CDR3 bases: TGTGCCAGCAGTCTACTACGGGGTGGCACTGAAGCTTTCTTT. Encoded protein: CASSLLRGGTEAFF.

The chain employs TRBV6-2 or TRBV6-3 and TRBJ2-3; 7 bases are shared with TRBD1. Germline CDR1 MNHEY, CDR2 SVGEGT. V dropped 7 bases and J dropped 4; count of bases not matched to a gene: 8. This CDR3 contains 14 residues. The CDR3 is CASTDPTGADTQYF. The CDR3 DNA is TGTGCCAGCACCGACCCTACAGGGGCAGATACGCAGTATTTT.

In nucleotides, the CDR3 is TGCGCCAGCAGCACCGGGACAGGGTCCAACGAGCAGTACGTC. Its protein is CASSTGTGSNEQYV. The V gene is TRBV5-1, the J gene TRBJ2-7; the match to TRBD1 covers 9 bases. Unmatched junction bases numbered 7, after V lost 4 bases and J lost 5 bases. The CDR3 runs to 14 residues. CDR1 SGHRS and CDR2 YFSETQ come from the germline V gene.

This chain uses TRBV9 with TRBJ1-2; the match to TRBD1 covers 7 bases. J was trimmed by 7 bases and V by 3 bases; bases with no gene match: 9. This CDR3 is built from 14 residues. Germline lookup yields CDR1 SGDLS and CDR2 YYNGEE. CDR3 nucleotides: TGTGCCAGCAGCGATGAGGGGGCTTCGAGTGGCTACACCTTC. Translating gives CASSDEGASSGYTF.

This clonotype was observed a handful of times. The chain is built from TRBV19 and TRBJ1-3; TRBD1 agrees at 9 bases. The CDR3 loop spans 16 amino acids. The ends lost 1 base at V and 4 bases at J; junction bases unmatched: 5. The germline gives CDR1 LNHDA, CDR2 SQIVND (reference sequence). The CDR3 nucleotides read TGTGCCAGTAGTATAGGTGGGACAGGGTACGGAAACACCATATATTTT. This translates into CASSIGGTGYGNTIYF. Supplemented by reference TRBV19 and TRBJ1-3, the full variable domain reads DGGITQSPKYLFRKEGQNVTLSCEQNLNHDAMYWYRQDPGQGLRLIYYSQIVNDFQKGDIAEGYSVSREKKESFPLTVTSAQKNPTAFYLCASSIGGTGYGNTIYFGEGSWLTVV.

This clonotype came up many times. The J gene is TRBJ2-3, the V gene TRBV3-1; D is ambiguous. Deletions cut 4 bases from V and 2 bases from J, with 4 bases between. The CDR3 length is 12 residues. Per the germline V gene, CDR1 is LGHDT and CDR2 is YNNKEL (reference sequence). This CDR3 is CASSPDTDTQYF. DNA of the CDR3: TGTGCCAGCAGCCCGGACACAGATACGCAGTATTTT.

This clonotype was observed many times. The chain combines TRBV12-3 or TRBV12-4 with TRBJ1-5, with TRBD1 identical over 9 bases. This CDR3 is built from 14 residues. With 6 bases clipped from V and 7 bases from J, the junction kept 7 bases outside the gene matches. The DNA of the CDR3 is TGTGCCAGCAGCCTACAGGGGGCATGGCAGCCCCAGCATTTT. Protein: CASSLQGAWQPQHF.

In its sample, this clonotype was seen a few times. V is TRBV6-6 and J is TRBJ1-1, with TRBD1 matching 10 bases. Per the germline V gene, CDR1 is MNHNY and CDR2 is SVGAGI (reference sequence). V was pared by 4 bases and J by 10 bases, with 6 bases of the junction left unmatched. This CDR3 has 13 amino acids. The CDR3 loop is CASSSGQGVGAFF. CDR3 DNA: TGTGCCAGCAGTTCCGGACAGGGGGTAGGAGCTTTCTTT.

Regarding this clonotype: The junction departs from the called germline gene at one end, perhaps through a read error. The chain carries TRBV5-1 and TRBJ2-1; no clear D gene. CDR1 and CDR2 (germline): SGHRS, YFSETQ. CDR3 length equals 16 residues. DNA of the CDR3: TGCGCCGGCAGCTTGGGTGGCACGAACTCCTACAATGAGCAGTTCTTC. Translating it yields CAGSLGGTNSYNEQFF.

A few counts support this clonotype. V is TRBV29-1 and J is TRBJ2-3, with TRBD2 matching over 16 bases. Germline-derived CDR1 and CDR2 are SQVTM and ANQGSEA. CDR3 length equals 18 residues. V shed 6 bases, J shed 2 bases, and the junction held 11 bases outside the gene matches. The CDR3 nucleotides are TGCAGCGTAACCACGGGACTAGCGGGAGGGCCCCCCACAGATACGCAGTATTTT. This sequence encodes CSVTTGLAGGPPTDTQYF.

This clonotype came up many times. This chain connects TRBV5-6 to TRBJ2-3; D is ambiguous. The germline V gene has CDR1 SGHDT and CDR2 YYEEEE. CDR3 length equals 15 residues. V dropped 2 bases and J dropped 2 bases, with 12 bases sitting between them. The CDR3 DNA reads TGTGCCAGCAGCTTCGTGCAGTTCTTCACAGATACGCAGTATTTT. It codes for CASSFVQFFTDTQYF.

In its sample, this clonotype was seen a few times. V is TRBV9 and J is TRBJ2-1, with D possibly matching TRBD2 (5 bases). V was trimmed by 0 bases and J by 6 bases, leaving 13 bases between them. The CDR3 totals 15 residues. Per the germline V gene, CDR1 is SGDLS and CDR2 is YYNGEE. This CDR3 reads CASSVGVSEVNEQFF. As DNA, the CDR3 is TGTGCCAGCAGCGTAGGGGTTAGCGAGGTCAATGAGCAGTTCTTC.